Following are 11 T cell receptor beta chains from one sample sequenced in a study of T cell clonality in common variable immunodeficiency. Which antigens these TCRs recognize remains unknown. TCRdb's table, derived via immunoSEQ multiplex PCR, lists solely in-frame clones and lacks some. The repertoire consists of about 34,000 clones, none detected only once. Study outcomes and limitations: Common variable immunodeficiency TCR beta sequences reportedly had fewer deletions and N-nucleotide insertions.

Source material: peripheral blood mononuclear cells. The receptor set was obtained from a human donor with common variable immunodeficiency.

In the case of this clone: The read falls 3 residues short of the CDR3 end, and the missing part is taken from the germline J gene. The chain carries TRBV2 and TRBJ1-6; 10 positions match TRBD1. V lost 7 bases and J lost 9; bases outside the gene matches: 6. Looked up from germline, CDR1 is SNHLY and CDR2 is FYNNEI. The CDR3 consists of 14 residues. The CDR3 loop reads CASTWDRGRSPLHF. CDR3 DNA, as far as it was read: TGTGCCAGCACCTGGGACAGGGGTCGTTCACCC.

There are a few counts of this clone. The CDR3 sequence is CASSYGLAGAIGETQYF. The sequenced CDR3 bases are TGTGCCAGCAGTTACGGGCTAGCGGGAGCAATCGGAGAGACC. The chain combines TRBV6-2 or TRBV6-3 with TRBJ2-5, with TRBD2 identical over 10 bases. Read sequence stops 3 residues before the CDR3 end, and the germline J gene provides the missing end. The germline gives CDR1 MNHEY, CDR2 SVGEGT. This CDR3 region has 17 residues. V lost 2 bases, J lost 4 bases, and 10 bases stayed unmatched.

This clone was observed a handful of times. The read ends 3 residues before the CDR3 terminus; that terminus is restored from the germline J gene. This chain joins TRBV19 and TRBJ2-5; possible D gene TRBD1, 6 bases. The ends were cut back, 0 bases at V and 7 bases at J, with 15 bases in the middle. Germline V gene sequence: CDR1 LNHDA, CDR2 SQIVND (reference sequence). The CDR3 runs 15 residues. CDR3 in amino acids: CASSIDLWGQGTQYF. CDR3 DNA (partial): TGTGCCAGTAGTATAGATCTATGGGGGCAGGGGACC.

In this sample, this clone turned up a few times. The CDR3 extends 3 residues past the end of the read, so its final part is completed from the germline J gene. J is TRBJ2-7 and V is TRBV2, with TRBD1 matching over 9 bases. The V segment lost 8 bases and the J segment 6 bases; nucleotides outside the gene matches: 8. Per germline, CDR1 SNHLY and CDR2 FYNNEI. CDR3 length: 13 residues. CDR3 loop: CASGPGQGTEQYF. Partial CDR3 DNA: TGTGCCAGCGGTCCGGGACAGGGTACCGAG.

This clone appeared many times. CDR3 DNA, as far as it was read: TGCAGTGCCAGCCGAGGGGACAGCGTCCAAGAGACC. Translated, it gives CSASRGDSVQET. The whole CDR3 is CSASRGDSVQETQYF. The rearrangement joins TRBV20-1 to TRBJ2-5; 7 bases map to TRBD1. The observed sequence ends 3 residues before the CDR3 terminus, with the missing tail filled in from the germline J gene. CDR1 is DFQATT, CDR2 SNEGSKA, per germline (reference sequence). The CDR3 is 15 residues long. V shed 6 bases and J 1 base; nucleotides not matched to a gene: 11.

This clone was detected many times. The read gets to within 3 residues of the CDR3 end, and the germline J gene fills in the rest. The chain recombines TRBV7-3 with TRBJ2-7; tentative D call: TRBD1 (6 bases). Germline CDR1 reads SGHTA; CDR2 reads FQGTGA. V gave up 1 base and J gave up 3 bases, with 10 bases separating them. The CDR3 sequence is 14 residues long. CDR3 protein: CASSLMGASYEQYF. Incomplete CDR3 DNA: TGTGCCAGCAGCTTAATGGGGGCTAGCTACGAG. The full variable domain, with the rest looked up from reference TRBV7-3 and TRBJ2-7, is GAGVSQTPSNKVTEKGKYVELRCDPISGHTALYWYRQSLGQGPEFLIYFQGTGAADDSGLPNDRFFAVRPEGSVSTLKIQRTERGDSAVYLCASSLMGASYEQYFGPGTRLTVT.

The sample holds a few counts of this clone. With the read ending 3 residues before the CDR3 end, the germline J gene is used to fill in that end. The chain couples TRBV30 to TRBJ2-3, with TRBD2 matching over 11 bases. From germline, CDR1 is GTSNPN and CDR2 SVGIG (reference sequence). The CDR3 length is 16 residues. With V trimmed by 3 bases and J by 1 base, 6 bases remained unmatched. CDR3 protein: CAWRLAGGAGTDTQYF. CDR3 DNA, as far as it was read: TGTGCCTGGAGGCTAGCGGGAGGCGCGGGCACAGATACG.

This clone was counted many times. The CDR3 extends 3 residues past the end of the read, so its final part is completed from the germline J gene. The rearrangement uses TRBV7-6 and TRBJ2-1; TRBD2 agrees at 7 bases. Germline V gives CDR1 SGHVS, CDR2 FNYEAQ. J gave up 5 bases and V 5 bases, and 6 bases lay outside the gene matches. The length of the CDR3 is 14 residues. The covered CDR3 bases are TGTGCCAGCAGCCCGGGACTACTTAACAATGAG. Translation: CASSPGLLNNE. The entire CDR3 protein is CASSPGLLNNEQFF.

Details on this clone: The CDR3 goes on 3 residues after the read ends, and that part is filled in from the germline J gene. This sequence joins TRBV19 and TRBJ2-1; D may be TRBD2 (5 bases). Germline V lookup: CDR1 LNHDA, CDR2 SQIVND (reference sequence). The CDR3 spans 16 residues. Trimming left V 5 bases short and J 2 bases short, with 16 bases between. The CDR3 bases that were read are TGTGCCAGTAGTGAACTAGTCGGTATCCCCTACAATGAG. The encoded protein is CASSELVGIPYNE. The whole CDR3 sequence reads CASSELVGIPYNEQFF.

This clone was recorded at least ten times. The read comes to an end 3 residues before the CDR3 does, leaving the germline J gene to fill in the end. The rearrangement joins TRBV5-4 to TRBJ2-1; D might be TRBD1 (6 bases). There are 13 residues in the CDR3. Looked up from germline, CDR1 is SGHNT and CDR2 is YYREEE (reference sequence). V lost 2 bases, J lost 9 bases, and 12 bases lay in between. The CDR3 spells CASSFGEGGEQFF. Partial CDR3 DNA: TGTGCCAGCAGCTTTGGGGAAGGGGGTGAG.

This clone was seen ten or more times. The read comes to an end 3 residues before the CDR3 does, leaving the germline J gene to fill in the end. The chain couples TRBV29-1 to TRBJ2-1, with D unclear. V was clipped by 2 bases and J by 0 bases, with 11 bases between them. CDR1 SQVTM and CDR2 ANQGSEA come from the germline V gene. This CDR3 has 15 residues. The CDR3 DNA, read in part, is TGCAGCGTTGAACCCCGCCTTAGCTCCTACAATGAG. Amino acids: CSVEPRLSSYNE. The CDR3 in full is CSVEPRLSSYNEQFF.